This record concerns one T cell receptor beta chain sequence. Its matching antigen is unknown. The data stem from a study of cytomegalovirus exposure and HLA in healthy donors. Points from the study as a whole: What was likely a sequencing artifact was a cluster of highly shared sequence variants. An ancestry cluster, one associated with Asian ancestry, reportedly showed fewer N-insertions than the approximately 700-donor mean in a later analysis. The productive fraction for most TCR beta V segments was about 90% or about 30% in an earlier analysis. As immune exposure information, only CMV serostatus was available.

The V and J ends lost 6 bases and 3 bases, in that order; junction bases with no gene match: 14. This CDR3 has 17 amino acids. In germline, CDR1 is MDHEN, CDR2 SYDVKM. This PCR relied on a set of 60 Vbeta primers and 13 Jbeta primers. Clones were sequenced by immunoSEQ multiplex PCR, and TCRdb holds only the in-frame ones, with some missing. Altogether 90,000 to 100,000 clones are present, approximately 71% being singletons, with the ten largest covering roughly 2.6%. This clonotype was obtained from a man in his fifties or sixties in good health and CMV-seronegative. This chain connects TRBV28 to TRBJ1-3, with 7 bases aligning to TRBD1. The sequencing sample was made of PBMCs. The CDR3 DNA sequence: TGTGCCAGCAGGGACATACTGATAGACAGGGATGGAAACACCATATATTTT. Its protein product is CASRDILIDRDGNTIYF.